Detailed here is one T cell receptor beta chain. Repertoires were generated with immunoSEQ multiplex PCR, while TCRdb's copy carries only in-frame clones and drops some. The sample has roughly 180,000 clones, more than 70% seen once. Trimming removed 1 base from V and 0 bases from J; junction bases left unmatched: 2. This CDR3 is built from 15 residues. Germline V lookup: CDR1 SGHAT, CDR2 FQDESV (reference sequence). The data stem from a study of blood T cell repertoires in COVID-19. The source is a woman in her forties or fifties in a cohort exposed to, infected with or recovered from COVID-19 (not recorded which). The J gene is TRBJ1-1, the V gene TRBV11-1; 7 nucleotides match TRBD1. The sequenced sample consisted of PBMCs or T cells enriched from blood (not recorded which). CDR3 sequence reads: CASSLVQGVNTEAFF. Here the CDR3 DNA reads TGTGCCAGCAGCTTAGTCCAGGGGGTGAACACTGAAGCTTTCTTT.